This note documents a single T cell receptor (beta chain) sequence. Its antigen is not identified. The CDR3 covers 15 residues. Germline V gives CDR1 SGHNT, CDR2 YENEEA. The V and J ends lost 2 bases and 8 bases respectively, with 16 bases between them. At the time of sampling, donors were nominally healthy, though unrecorded immune exposures were likely. The data are from a study of cytomegalovirus exposure and HLA in healthy donors. Study-level results: Sequencing artifact likely explains a cluster of highly shared sequence variants. Prior analysis indicated that the majority of TCR beta V segments exhibited productivity approximately 87% or approximately 30% of the time.

13 Jbeta primers and 60 Vbeta primers were used for the PCR. TCRdb's table, derived via immunoSEQ multiplex PCR, lists solely in-frame clones and lacks some. The sample gives roughly 110,000 clones, more than 65% of which show up once; 10% to 11% is in the top ten. V usage is TRBV11-3 and J usage is TRBJ2-1, with D maybe TRBD2 (6 bases). The source of this sequence is a middle-aged man in good health and CMV-seropositive. Sequencing used PBMCs. The CDR3 spells CASSLRGTYRHEQFF. The DNA of the CDR3 is TGTGCCAGCAGCTTACGGGGGACTTACAGACATGAGCAGTTCTTC.